These 8 T cell receptor beta chains originate from one sample sequenced in a study of cytomegalovirus exposure and HLA in healthy donors. PCR primers comprised 60 Vbeta and 13 Jbeta primers. Generated by immunoSEQ multiplex PCR, the TCRdb table keeps only in-frame clones and is missing some. The sample holds about 150,000 clones, 79% seen once. Sequencing was carried out using PBMCs. The receptors shown here come from a human donor in good health.

This sequence joins TRBV4-1 and TRBJ2-5; D is perhaps TRBD2 (5 bases). V shed 4 bases and J shed 3 bases, with 18 bases lying between them. This CDR3 contains 16 residues. Per the germline V gene, CDR1 is MGHRA and CDR2 is YSYEKL. CDR3 nucleotides: TGCGCCAGCAGCCCGGCCGGGGAGACCCAAGAAGAGACCCAGTACTTC. Translated, it gives CASSPAGETQEETQYF.

The J gene is TRBJ2-1, the V gene TRBV27; tentatively, D is TRBD2 (5 bases). With 1 base removed from V and 5 bases from J, the gap between germline ends came to 9 bases. The CDR3 loop spans 14 amino acids. From germline, CDR1 is MNHEY and CDR2 SMNVEV (reference sequence). The CDR3: CASSLFKTNNEQFF. The CDR3, as DNA: TGTGCCAGCAGTTTATTTAAGACTAACAATGAGCAGTTCTTC.

This chain joins TRBV5-8 and TRBJ2-7; a possible D gene is TRBD2 (5 bases). This CDR3 is built from 15 residues. From germline, CDR1 is SGHTS and CDR2 YDEGEE. V was shortened by 2 bases and J by 3 bases, with 15 bases between the two germline ends. Written as DNA, the CDR3 is TGTGCCAGCAGCTTTTACACAGCCCGGGGCTACGAGCAGTACTTC. It yields the protein CASSFYTARGYEQYF.

CDR3 in DNA: TGTGCCTGGAGTGTGGGGCAGCGAATCCCCAGAGATACGCAGTATTTT. This translates into CAWSVGQRIPRDTQYF. The chain has TRBV30 and TRBJ2-3, with D tentatively TRBD1 (5 bases). This CDR3 is built from 16 residues. V was clipped by 0 bases and J by 5 bases, with 18 bases between them. Germline assignment: CDR1 GTSNPN and CDR2 SVGIG (reference sequence).

The J gene is TRBJ1-4, the V gene TRBV7-2; the D gene is possibly TRBD1 (5 bases). CDR1 SGHTA and CDR2 FQGNSA come from the germline V gene. This CDR3 spans 18 amino acids. V dropped 5 bases and J dropped 4 bases, with 23 bases sitting between them. DNA for the CDR3: TGTGCCAGCAGCCCACGCCCCGGCGGCCGGGGGTTTAATGAAAAACTGTTTTTT. It is translated as CASSPRPGGRGFNEKLFF.

The CDR3 here is CASSLDQDRGDQPQHF. The CDR3 DNA follows: TGTGCCAGCAGCTTAGACCAGGACAGGGGAGATCAGCCCCAGCATTTT. The chain has TRBV7-6 and TRBJ1-5, with 9 bases lining up with TRBD1. The CDR3 spans 16 residues. V shed 1 base and J 5 bases; nucleotides not matched to a gene: 6. Germline CDR1 SGHVS, CDR2 FNYEAQ.

This chain links TRBV27 with TRBJ2-7, with D perhaps matching TRBD2 (6 bases). The CDR3 has 13 amino acids. The V end was cut by 5 bases, the J end by 7 bases, with 15 bases between. The germline gives CDR1 MNHEY, CDR2 SMNVEV (reference sequence). The CDR3 DNA reads TGTGCCAGCAGTCTAATCTACGCGGGGGAGCAGTACTTC. Residues: CASSLIYAGEQYF.

The chain uses TRBV15 and TRBJ2-1, with D perhaps TRBD2 (7 bases). CDR3 length: 18 residues. CDR1 is LNHNV, CDR2 YYDKDF, per germline (reference sequence). Trimming shortened V by 2 bases and J by 0 bases, and 17 bases separated the two germline ends. CDR3 nucleotides: TGTGCCACCAGCAGAATTTGGGAGGGGGGTCGCTCCTACAATGAGCAGTTCTTC. Encoded protein: CATSRIWEGGRSYNEQFF.